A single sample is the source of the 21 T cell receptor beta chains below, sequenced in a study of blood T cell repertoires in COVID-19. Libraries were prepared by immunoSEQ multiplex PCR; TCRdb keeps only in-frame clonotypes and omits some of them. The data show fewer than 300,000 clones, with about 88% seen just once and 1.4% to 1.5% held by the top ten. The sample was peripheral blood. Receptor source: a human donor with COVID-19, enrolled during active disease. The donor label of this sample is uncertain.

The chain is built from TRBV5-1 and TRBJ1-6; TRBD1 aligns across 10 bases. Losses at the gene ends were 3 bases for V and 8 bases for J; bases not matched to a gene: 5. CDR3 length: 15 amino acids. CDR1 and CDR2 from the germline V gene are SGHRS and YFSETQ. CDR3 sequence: CASSSLGTGDSPLHF. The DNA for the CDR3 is TGCGCCAGCAGCTCCCTGGGGACAGGGGATTCACCCCTCCACTTT.

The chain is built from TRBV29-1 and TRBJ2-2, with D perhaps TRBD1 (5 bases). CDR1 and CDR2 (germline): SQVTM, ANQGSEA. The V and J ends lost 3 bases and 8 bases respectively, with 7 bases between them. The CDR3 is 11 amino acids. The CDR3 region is CSVDRVGELFF. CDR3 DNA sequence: TGCAGCGTTGACAGGGTAGGGGAGCTGTTTTTT.

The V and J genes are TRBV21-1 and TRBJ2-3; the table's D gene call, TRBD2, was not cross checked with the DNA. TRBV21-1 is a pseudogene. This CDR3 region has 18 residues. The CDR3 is CASSKWASGMASTDTQYF. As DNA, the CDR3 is TGTGCCAGCAGCAAATGGGCTAGCGGGATGGCTAGCACAGATACGCAGTATTTT.

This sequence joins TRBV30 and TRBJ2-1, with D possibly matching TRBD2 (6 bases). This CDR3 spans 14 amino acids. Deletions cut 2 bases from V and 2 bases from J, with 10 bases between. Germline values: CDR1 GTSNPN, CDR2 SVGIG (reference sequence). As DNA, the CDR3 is TGTGCCTGGAGTCGCCTAGCGACCTACAATGAGCAGTTCTTC. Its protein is CAWSRLATYNEQFF.

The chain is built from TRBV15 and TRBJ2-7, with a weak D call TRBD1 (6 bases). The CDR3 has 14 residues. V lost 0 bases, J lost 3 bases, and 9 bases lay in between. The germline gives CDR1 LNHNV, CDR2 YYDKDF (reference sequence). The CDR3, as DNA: TGTGCCACCAGCAGAGATCGGACAGTCTACGAGCAGTACTTC. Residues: CATSRDRTVYEQYF.

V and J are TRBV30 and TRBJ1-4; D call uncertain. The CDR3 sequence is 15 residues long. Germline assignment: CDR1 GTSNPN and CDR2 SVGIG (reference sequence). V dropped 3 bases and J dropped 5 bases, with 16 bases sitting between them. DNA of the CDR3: TGTGCCTGGAGCGCAACCGGGATTATGAATGAAAAACTGTTTTTT. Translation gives CAWSATGIMNEKLFF.

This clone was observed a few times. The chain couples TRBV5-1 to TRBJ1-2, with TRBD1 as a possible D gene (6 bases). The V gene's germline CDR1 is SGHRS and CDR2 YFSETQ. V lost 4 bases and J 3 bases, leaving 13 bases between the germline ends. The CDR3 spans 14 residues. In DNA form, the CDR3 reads TGCGCCAGCAGCGTGGGACAACAGGACTATGGCTACACCTTC. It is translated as CASSVGQQDYGYTF.

The CDR3 region has the DNA TGCAGCGTGGTCTTTAGCGGGAGCAAAGGCACCGGGGAGCTGTTTTTT. It translates to CSVVFSGSKGTGELFF. The chain carries TRBV29-1 and TRBJ2-2; TRBD2 agrees at 9 bases. Looked up from germline, CDR1 is SQVTM and CDR2 is ANQGSEA. This CDR3 contains 16 residues. After removal of 6 bases from V and 4 bases from J, the junction contained 12 bases not matched to a gene.

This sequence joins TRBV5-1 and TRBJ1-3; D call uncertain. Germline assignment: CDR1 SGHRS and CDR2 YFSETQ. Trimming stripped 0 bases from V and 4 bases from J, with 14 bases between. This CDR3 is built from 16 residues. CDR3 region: CASSLAGVQRGNTIYF. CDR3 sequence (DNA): TGCGCCAGCAGCTTGGCCGGTGTACAGAGAGGAAACACCATATATTTT.

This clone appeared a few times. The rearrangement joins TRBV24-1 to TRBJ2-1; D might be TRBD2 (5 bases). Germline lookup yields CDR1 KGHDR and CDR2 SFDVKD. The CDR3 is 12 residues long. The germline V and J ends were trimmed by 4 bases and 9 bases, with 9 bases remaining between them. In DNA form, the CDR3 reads TGTGCCACCAGTGACCCCGGAGGTGAGCAGTTCTTC. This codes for CATSDPGGEQFF.

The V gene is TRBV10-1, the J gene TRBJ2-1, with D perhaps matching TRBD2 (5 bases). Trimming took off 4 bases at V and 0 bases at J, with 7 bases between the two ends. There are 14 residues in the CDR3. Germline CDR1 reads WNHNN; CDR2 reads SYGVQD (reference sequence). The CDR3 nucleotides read TGCGCCAGCAGTGTTGCGGGCTCCTACAATGAGCAGTTCTTC. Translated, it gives CASSVAGSYNEQFF.

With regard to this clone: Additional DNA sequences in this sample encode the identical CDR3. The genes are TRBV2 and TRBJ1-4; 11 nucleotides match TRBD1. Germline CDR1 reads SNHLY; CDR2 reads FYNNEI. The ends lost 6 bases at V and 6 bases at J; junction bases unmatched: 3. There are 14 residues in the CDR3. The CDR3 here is CASRPGQGDEKLFF. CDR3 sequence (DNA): TGTGCCAGCAGACCGGGACAGGGGGATGAAAAACTGTTTTTT. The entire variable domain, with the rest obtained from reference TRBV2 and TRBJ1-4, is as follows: EPEVTQTPSHQVTQMGQEVILRCVPISNHLYFYWYRQILGQKVEFLVSFYNNEISEKSEIFDDQFSVERPDGSNFTLKIRSTKLEDSAMYFCASRPGQGDEKLFFGSGTQLSVL.

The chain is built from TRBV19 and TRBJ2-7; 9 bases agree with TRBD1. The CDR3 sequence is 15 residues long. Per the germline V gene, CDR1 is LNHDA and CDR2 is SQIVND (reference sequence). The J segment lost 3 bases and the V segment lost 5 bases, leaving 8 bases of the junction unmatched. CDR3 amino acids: CASSAQGAGGYEQYF. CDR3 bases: TGTGCCAGTAGTGCACAGGGGGCAGGGGGCTACGAGCAGTACTTC.

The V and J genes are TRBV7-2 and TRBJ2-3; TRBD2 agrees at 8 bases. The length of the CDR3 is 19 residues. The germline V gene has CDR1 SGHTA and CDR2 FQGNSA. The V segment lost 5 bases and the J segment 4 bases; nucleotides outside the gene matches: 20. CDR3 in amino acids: CASSAPAPSGFWRADTQYF. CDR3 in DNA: TGTGCCAGCAGCGCCCCGGCCCCTAGCGGGTTCTGGCGGGCAGATACGCAGTATTTT.

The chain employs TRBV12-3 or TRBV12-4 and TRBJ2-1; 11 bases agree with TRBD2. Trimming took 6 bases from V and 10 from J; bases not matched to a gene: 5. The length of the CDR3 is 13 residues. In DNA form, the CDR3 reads TGTGCCAGCAGACTAACTAGCGGGGGAGAGCAGTTCTTC. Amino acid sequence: CASRLTSGGEQFF.

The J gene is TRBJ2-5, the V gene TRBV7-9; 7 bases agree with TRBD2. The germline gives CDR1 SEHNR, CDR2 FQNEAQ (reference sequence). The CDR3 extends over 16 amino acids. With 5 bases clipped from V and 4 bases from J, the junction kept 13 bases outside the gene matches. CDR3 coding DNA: TGTGCCAGCAGCGGCAACGGGAGAGGGAGGGGAGAGACCCAGTACTTC. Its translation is CASSGNGRGRGETQYF.

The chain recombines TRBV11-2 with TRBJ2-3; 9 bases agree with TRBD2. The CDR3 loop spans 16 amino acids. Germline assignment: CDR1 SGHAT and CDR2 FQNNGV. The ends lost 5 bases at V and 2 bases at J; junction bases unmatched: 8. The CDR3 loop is CASSLGLATYTDTQYF. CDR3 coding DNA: TGTGCCAGCAGCCTCGGACTAGCGACCTACACAGATACGCAGTATTTT.

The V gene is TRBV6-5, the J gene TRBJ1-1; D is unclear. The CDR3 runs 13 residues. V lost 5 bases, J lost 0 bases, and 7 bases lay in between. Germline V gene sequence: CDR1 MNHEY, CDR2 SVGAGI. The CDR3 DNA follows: TGTGCCAGCAGTACAGAGCTGAACACTGAAGCTTTCTTT. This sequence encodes CASSTELNTEAFF.

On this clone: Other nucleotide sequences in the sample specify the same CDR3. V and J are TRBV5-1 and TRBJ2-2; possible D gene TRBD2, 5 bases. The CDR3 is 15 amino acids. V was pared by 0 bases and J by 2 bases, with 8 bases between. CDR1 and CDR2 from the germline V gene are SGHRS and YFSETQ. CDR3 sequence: CASSLASGNTGELFF. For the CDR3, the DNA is TGCGCCAGCAGCTTGGCCAGCGGTAACACCGGGGAGCTGTTTTTT.

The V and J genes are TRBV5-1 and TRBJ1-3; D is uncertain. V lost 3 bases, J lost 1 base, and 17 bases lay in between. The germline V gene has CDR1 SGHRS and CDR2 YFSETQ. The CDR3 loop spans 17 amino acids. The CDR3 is CASSSNPTSVSGNTIYF. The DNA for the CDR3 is TGCGCCAGCAGCTCGAACCCCACTTCCGTATCTGGAAACACCATATATTTT. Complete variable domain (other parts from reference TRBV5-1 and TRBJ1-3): KAGVTQTPRYLIKTRGQQVTLSCSPISGHRSVSWYQQTPGQGLQFLFEYFSETQRNKGNFPGRFSGRQFSNSRSEMNVSTLELGDSALYLCASSSNPTSVSGNTIYFGEGSWLTVV.

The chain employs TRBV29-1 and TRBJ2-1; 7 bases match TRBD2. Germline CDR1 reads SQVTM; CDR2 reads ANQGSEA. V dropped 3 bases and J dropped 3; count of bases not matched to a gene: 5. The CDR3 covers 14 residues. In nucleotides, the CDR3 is TGCAGCGTTGATCAGCGGGGCGTCTACAATGAGCAGTTCTTC. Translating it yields CSVDQRGVYNEQFF.